This T cell receptor beta chain derives from a study of T-cell memory formation after mild COVID-19. Study findings and constraints: That cross-reactive memory joined was suggested by some responding clones appearing in pre-infection memory. Specificity for SARS-CoV-2 was not confirmed among the second-wave clones peaking on day 37. Clones that contracted from day 15 to 85 were balanced CD4/CD8, while later expanders leaned CD4+.

Each CDR3 protein is one row after TCRdb ran MiXCR on the 5' RACE reads. The top ten hold 9% to 15% of the sample, which has around 440,000 distinct CDR3 sequences, 15% to 20% seen once. Of note for this clonotype: The antigen remains undetermined.

This sequence originates from an adult woman who had mild COVID-19 (a few samples of this study predate the infection). Cell type and time point are not known. Source material: PBMCs or a T cell subset sorted from them (not recorded which).

CDR3 in DNA: TGTGCCAGTAGTACCCTGGACAGGGGGCCTGCTAATGAAAAACTGTTTTTT. It yields the protein CASSTLDRGPANEKLFF. The chain uses TRBV19 and TRBJ1-4, with 11 bases that match TRBD1. The CDR3 consists of 17 residues. Germline CDR1 and CDR2: LNHDA and SQIVND (reference sequence). V shed 4 bases, J shed 3 bases, and the junction held 7 bases outside the gene matches.